The clone carrying this TCR beta chain was seen a handful of times. This sample was taken from a study of blood T cell repertoires in COVID-19. Study as a whole: The United States, Italy and Spain were the sources of the acute and convalescent COVID-19 samples. T cells, B-cell-depleted T cells, or PBMCs provided the cDNA or gDNA that served as material.

In the original analysis: Amplification of reference gene primers provided the estimated nucleated cell counts. Assay: immunoSEQ multiplex PCR; the TCRdb copy retains only in-frame clones and omits some. That table supplies the V and J calls and clone size; D and trimming were determined from the DNA. The sample includes about 39,000 clones, roughly 92% seen only once; the top ten take roughly 2%. Trimming cost V 5 bases and J 5 bases; bases outside gene matches: 5. Germline V gene data show CDR1 as SGHTA and CDR2 as FQGTGA. The CDR3 totals 13 residues. This receptor was identified in a man aged 45-65 years with active COVID-19. V usage is TRBV7-3 and J usage is TRBJ1-1; 7 bases match TRBD1. Sequencing was performed on peripheral blood. CDR3 nucleotide sequence: TGTGCCAGCAGCCGACAGGGCGGGACTGAAGCTTTCTTT. It encodes CASSRQGGTEAFF.